The TCR beta chain under discussion was sequenced for a study of blood T cell repertoires in COVID-19. The CDR3 extends over 15 amino acids. The V gene lost 5 bases and the J gene lost 2 bases, with 12 bases spanning the gap. In germline, CDR1 is SEHNR, CDR2 FQNEAQ (reference sequence). Generated by immunoSEQ multiplex PCR, the TCRdb table keeps only in-frame clones and is missing some. The profile shows roughly 230,000 clones, roughly 89% of them singletons. This receptor was identified in a woman between 55 and 75 years old with COVID-19, enrolled during active disease. Sequencing was performed on peripheral blood. The chain has TRBV7-9 and TRBJ1-4; D might be TRBD1 (5 bases). CDR3 residues: CASSGHRQTNEKLFF. CDR3 in DNA: TGTGCCAGCAGCGGCCACAGACAGACTAATGAAAAACTGTTTTTT. Filled out from reference TRBV7-9 and TRBJ1-4, the complete variable domain reads DTGVSQNPRHKITKRGQNVTFRCDPISEHNRLYWYRQTLGQGPEFLTYFQNEAQLEKSRLLSDRFSAERPKGSFSTLEIQRTEQGDSAMYLCASSGHRQTNEKLFFGSGTQLSVL.